This T cell receptor beta chain was identified during a study of shared clonotypes between healthy human individuals (dated by TCRdb to the early 2020s). Turning to the overall study: The cohort included three men and a couple of women between 18 and 49 years of age. For each donor, CD4 naive and CD4 memory were each run on three plates, CD8 naive on two plates, and CD8 memory on one plate. To estimate repertoire size and how much clonotypes are shared between individuals, the study performed deep sequencing of blood TCR repertoires from roughly five healthy adults. Different laboratories and diverse techniques were used to prepare libraries and sequence TCR repertoires, to increase sequencing depth and limit assay-specific biases. Per donor, leukapheresis produced somewhere between about 0.94 and 10 billion PBMCs.

Taken from the germline V gene, the CDR1 and CDR2 loops are MDHEN and SYDVKM. Deletion took 10 bases off V and 0 bases off J, with a span of 13 bases between the germline ends. The CDR3 goes from the cysteine to the phenylalanine over 13 residues. Only the CDR3 part of the read is kept: 39 bases, read in frame from the first base. Comments on this clone: The clone's antigen remains unknown. No clone much larger than this one lies a single base away; base qualities are absent.

Broad study findings and their caveats: Sharing across a few donors was observed for 5% to 6.5% of naive CD4, 3.5% of naive CD8, over 2% of memory CD4, and about 0.39% of memory CD8 clonotypes. Clonotypes shared by all four sorted-subset donors showed higher generation probabilities than non-shared clonotypes. Because the study included only a small number of donors, the genetic and exposure-history diversity represented was limited. Only blood was sampled, and tissue TCR repertoires likely differ from those in blood. Even with the large sequencing depth, rarefaction of the sorted-subset datasets indicated that sequencing was incomplete. Pairwise subsampling led to the expectation that sequencing depth would affect the degree of clonotype sharing among donors. Naive subsets generally had larger estimated clonotype richness than memory subsets did.

Using the deep immunoSEQ assay, TCR CDR3 regions were amplified from genomic DNA by multiplex PCR. For each cell subset, the extracted genomic DNA was distributed evenly across all wells of several immunoSEQ 96-well plates, and each plate served as one replicate. For sorted subsets, each replicate PCR was loaded with 200 to 250 ng genomic DNA, equivalent to 30,000 or so T cell genomes. Purified libraries were measured with a Qubit 3.0 fluorometer, size-checked on a Bioanalyzer 2100, and measured again with the KAPA Library Quantification kit. Each immunoSEQ 96-well plate was sequenced on its own single-read 150-cycle Illumina NextSeq 550 flow cell. The original methods were these. Because the immunoSEQ output included only junctional sequences and no quality scores, the filtering could not be the same as the filtering used for full-length reads. To assign V/J genes and CDR3, sequences were annotated using PyIR, a Python wrapper for IgBLAST v1.9, with IMGT germline references. Reads were filtered out if the reads had weak V/J assignments (E-value above 1e-6), no CDR3, stop codons, out-of-frame junctions, or ambiguous translated residues. V3J clonotypes were defined as sequences sharing an identical inferred V gene, J gene, and CDR3 amino acid sequence. The percentage overlap between two repertoires was calculated by dividing the number of shared unique clonotypes by the size of the smaller repertoire. Richness of each repertoire was evaluated using RTK rarefaction, the Chao1 estimator, and Recon v2.1 estimates of unobserved clonotypes. OLGA was used to compute generation probabilities for all TCRbeta clonotypes that the gDNA method yielded from a handful of donors. TCRdb retrieved this table from immuneACCESS and kept in-frame rearrangements only. Not all clones are present; in checked studies, unresolved V genes account for under half, and no reason is known for the remainder. For V, J and clone size, that table is used; D and trimming come from the DNA. The sample table contains about 800,000 clones; only one count was recorded for 90% to 98% of them. The top ten constitute roughly 0.23% of the sample.

CD8 naive samples were CD45RO-negative cells positively selected for CCR7, giving a CD45RA+CCR7+ population that excluded TemRA cells. The donors were healthy, HIV-negative adults who had no recently reported acute infections or vaccinations. Every donor was a Caucasian adult living in Nashville, Tennessee, USA. After blood collection by leukapheresis, PBMCs were isolated using Ficoll-Histopaque density gradient centrifugation and then cryopreserved in the vapor phase of liquid nitrogen. Analytical flow cytometry was used to check the purity and quantity of every magnetically sorted T cell population. Genomic DNA was isolated from each sorted fraction and quantified by UV absorbance on a Nanodrop 2000c.

This receptor was identified in a man between 25 and 39 years old in good health. This sequence uses TRBV28 and TRBJ2-7; the D gene remains uncertain. Specimen: naive CD8+ T cells sorted from blood. The sample's cell subset or site label, in plain terms: CD45RA+CCR7+. The sequenced DNA is TGTGCCACCGAAGATTGGAGCTCCTACGAGCAGTACTTC. Its translation reads: CATEDWSSYEQYF.